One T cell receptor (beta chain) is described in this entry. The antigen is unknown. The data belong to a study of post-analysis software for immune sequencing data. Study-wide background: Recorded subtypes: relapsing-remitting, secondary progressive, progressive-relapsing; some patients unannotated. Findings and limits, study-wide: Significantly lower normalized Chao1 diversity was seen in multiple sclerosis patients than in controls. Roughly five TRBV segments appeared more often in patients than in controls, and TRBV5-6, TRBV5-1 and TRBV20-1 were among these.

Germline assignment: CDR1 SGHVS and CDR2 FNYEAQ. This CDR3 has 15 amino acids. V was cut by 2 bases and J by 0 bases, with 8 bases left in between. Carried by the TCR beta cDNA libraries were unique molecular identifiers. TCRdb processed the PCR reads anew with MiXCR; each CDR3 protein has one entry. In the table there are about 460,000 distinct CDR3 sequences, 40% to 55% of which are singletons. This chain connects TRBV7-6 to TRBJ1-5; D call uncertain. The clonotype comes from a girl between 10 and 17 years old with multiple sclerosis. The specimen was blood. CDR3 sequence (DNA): TGTGCCAGCAGCTTACAGACGGGTAGCAATCAGCCCCAGCATTTT. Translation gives CASSLQTGSNQPQHF.